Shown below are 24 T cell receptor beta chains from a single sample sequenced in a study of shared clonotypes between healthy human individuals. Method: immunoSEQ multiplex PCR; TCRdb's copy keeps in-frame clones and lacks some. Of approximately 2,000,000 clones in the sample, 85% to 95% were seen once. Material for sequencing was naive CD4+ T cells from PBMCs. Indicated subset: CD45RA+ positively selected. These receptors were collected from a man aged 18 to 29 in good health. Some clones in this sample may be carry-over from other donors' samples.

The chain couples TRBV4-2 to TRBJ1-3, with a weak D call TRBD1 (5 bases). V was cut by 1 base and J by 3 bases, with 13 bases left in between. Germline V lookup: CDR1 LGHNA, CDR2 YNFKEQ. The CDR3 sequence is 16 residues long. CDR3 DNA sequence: TGTGCCAGCAGCCAAGGAGTGGGGCGAAGTGGAAACACCATATATTTT. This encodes CASSQGVGRSGNTIYF.

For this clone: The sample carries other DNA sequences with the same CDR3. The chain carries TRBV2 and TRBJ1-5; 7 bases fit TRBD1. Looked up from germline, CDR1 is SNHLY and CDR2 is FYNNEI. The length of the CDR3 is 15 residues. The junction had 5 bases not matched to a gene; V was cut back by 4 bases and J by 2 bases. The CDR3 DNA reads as TGTGCCAGCAGTGTACAGGGGTTTGGCAATCAGCCCCAGCATTTT. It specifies CASSVQGFGNQPQHF. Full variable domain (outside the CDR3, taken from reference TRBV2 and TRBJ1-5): EPEVTQTPSHQVTQMGQEVILRCVPISNHLYFYWYRQILGQKVEFLVSFYNNEISEKSEIFDDQFSVERPDGSNFTLKIRSTKLEDSAMYFCASSVQGFGNQPQHFGDGTRLSIL.

The CDR3, as DNA: TGTGCCAGTAAACGAGGCAGAACTAATGAAAAACTGTTTTTT. Translating it yields CASKRGRTNEKLFF. This chain uses TRBV6-5 with TRBJ1-4; the D is unclear. Trimming took 9 bases from V and 1 from J, leaving 12 bases between them. Germline CDR1 MNHEY, CDR2 SVGAGI. This CDR3 spans 14 amino acids.

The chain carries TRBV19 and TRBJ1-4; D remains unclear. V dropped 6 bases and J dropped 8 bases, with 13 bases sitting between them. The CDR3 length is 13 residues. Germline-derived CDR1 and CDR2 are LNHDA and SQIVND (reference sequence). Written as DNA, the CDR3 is TGTGCCAGTAGCCCTATTGGCGGAGAAAAACTGTTTTTT. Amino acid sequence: CASSPIGGEKLFF.

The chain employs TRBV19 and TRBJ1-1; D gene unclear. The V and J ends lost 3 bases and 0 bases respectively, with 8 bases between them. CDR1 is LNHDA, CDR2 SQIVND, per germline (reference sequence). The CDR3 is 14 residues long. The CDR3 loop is CASSMGSMNTEAFF. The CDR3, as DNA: TGTGCCAGTAGTATGGGCAGCATGAACACTGAAGCTTTCTTT.

CDR3 sequence: CASSLGSTGRYEKLFF. CDR3 DNA: TGCGCCAGCAGCTTGGGATCGACAGGGAGGTATGAAAAACTGTTTTTT. The chain has TRBV5-1 and TRBJ1-4; 7 nucleotides agree with TRBD1. The CDR3 loop spans 16 amino acids. Germline assignment: CDR1 SGHRS and CDR2 YFSETQ. The trim removed 0 bases at V and 6 bases at J, leaving 8 bases unmatched.

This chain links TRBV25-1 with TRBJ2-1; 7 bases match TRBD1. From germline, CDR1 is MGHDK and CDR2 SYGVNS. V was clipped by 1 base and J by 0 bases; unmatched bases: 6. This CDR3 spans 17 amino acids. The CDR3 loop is CASSESRGRFSYNEQFF. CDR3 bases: TGTGCCAGCAGTGAATCAAGGGGGCGGTTCTCCTACAATGAGCAGTTCTTC.

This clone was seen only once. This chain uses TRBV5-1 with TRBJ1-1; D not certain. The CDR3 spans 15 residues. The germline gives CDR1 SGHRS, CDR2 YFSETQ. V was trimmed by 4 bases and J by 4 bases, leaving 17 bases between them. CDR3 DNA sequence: TGCGCCAGCAGCCCGGATGGGGTGCGAGGCACTGAAGCTTTCTTT. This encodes CASSPDGVRGTEAFF.

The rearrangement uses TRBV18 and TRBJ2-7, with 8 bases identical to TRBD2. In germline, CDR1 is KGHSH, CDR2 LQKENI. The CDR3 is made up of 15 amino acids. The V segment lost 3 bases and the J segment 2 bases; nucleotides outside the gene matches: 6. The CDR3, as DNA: TGTGCCAGCTCACCCACTAGCGGAGGTGCCTACGAGCAGTACTTC. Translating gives CASSPTSGGAYEQYF.

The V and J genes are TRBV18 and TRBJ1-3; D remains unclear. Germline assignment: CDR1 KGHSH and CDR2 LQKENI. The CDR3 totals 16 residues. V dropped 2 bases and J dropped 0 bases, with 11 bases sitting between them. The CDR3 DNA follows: TGTGCCAGCTCACCAGGTCTCGGAAACTCTGGAAACACCATATATTTT. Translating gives CASSPGLGNSGNTIYF.

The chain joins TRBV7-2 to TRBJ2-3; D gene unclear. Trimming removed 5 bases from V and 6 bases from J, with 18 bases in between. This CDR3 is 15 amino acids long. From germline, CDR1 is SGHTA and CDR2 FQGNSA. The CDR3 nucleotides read TGTGCCAGCAGCCAAGGTCAGGTGGGGAAGGATACGCAGTATTTT. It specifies CASSQGQVGKDTQYF.

The CDR3 nucleotides read TGTGCCAGCAGCTTCAGGCCGGGAGTAGGCTACGAGCAGTACTTC. Its protein product is CASSFRPGVGYEQYF. This sequence joins TRBV11-2 and TRBJ2-7, with D tentatively TRBD2 (6 bases). Trimming stripped 3 bases from V and 3 bases from J, with 15 bases between. The CDR3 is 15 residues long. The germline V gene encodes CDR1 SGHAT and CDR2 FQNNGV.

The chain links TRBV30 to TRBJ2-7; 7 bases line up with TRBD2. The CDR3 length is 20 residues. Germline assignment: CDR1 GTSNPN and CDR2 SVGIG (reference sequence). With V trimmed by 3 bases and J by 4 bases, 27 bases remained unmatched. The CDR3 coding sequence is TGTGCCTGGAGCTTCGCCTGGGGGGTAGGGCGGGAGCGAGATTTGTACGAGCAGTACTTC. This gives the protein CAWSFAWGVGRERDLYEQYF.

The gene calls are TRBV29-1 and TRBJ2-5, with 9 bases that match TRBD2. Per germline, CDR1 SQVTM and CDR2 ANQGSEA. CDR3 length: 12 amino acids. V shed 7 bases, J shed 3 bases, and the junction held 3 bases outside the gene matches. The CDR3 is CSAGLAEETQYF. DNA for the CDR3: TGCAGCGCGGGACTAGCAGAAGAGACCCAGTACTTC.

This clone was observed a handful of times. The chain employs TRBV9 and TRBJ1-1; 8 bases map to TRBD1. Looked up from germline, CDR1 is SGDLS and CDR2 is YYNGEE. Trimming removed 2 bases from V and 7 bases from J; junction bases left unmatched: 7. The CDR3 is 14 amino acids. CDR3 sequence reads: CASSVGQGWGEAFF. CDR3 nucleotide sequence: TGTGCCAGCAGCGTCGGACAGGGTTGGGGTGAAGCTTTCTTT.

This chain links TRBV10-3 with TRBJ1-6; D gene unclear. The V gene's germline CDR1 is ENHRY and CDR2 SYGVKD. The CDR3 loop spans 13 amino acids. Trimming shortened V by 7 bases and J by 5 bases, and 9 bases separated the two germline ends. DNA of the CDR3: TGTGCCATCAAACAGCGAGATAATTCACCCCTCCACTTT. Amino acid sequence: CAIKQRDNSPLHF.

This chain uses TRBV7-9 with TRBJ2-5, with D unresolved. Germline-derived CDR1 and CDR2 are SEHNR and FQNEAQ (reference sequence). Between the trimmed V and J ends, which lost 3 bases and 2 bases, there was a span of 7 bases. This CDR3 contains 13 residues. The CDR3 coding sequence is TGTGCCAGCAGCTTTGACACTCAAGAGACCCAGTACTTC. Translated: CASSFDTQETQYF.

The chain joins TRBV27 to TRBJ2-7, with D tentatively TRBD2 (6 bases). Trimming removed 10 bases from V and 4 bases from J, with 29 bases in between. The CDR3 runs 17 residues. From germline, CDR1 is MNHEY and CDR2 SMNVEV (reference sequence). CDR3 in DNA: TGTGCCACAAAACATCGGGGTACGGGAGTCGGGTATTACGAGCAGTACTTC. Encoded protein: CATKHRGTGVGYYEQYF.

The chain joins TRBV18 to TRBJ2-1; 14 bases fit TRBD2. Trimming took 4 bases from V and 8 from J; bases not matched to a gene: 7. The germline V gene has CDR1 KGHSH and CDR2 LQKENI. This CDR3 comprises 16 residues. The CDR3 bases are TGTGCCAGCTCACGGTGGACTAGCGGGAGGATCGATGAGCAGTTCTTC. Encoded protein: CASSRWTSGRIDEQFF.

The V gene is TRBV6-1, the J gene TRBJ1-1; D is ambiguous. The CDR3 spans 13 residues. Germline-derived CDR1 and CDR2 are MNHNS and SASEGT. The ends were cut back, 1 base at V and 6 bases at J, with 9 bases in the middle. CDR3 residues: CASSEEWRAEAFF. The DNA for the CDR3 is TGTGCCAGCAGTGAAGAGTGGCGGGCTGAAGCTTTCTTT.

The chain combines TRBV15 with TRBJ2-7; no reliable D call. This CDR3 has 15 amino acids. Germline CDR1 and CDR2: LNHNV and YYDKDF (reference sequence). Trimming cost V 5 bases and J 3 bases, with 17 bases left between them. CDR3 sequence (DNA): TGTGCCACCAGCCCCGGCAGAAATTACCTCTACGAGCAGTACTTC. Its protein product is CATSPGRNYLYEQYF.

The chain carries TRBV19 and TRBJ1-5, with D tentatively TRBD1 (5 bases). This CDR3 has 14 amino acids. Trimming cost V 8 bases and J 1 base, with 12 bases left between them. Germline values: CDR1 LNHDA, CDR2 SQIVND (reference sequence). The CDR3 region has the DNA TGTGCCAGTGGGCACTGGACAAGCAATCAGCCCCAGCATTTT. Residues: CASGHWTSNQPQHF. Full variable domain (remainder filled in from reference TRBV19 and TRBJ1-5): DGGITQSPKYLFRKEGQNVTLSCEQNLNHDAMYWYRQDPGQGLRLIYYSQIVNDFQKGDIAEGYSVSREKKESFPLTVTSAQKNPTAFYLCASGHWTSNQPQHFGDGTRLSIL.

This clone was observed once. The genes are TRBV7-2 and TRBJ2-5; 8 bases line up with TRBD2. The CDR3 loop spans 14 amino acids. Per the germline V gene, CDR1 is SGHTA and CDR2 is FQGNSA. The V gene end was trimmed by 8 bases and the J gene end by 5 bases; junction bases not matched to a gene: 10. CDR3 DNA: TGTGCCAGCGAGAAACGGGGGGGGTACGAGACCCAGTACTTC. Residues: CASEKRGGYETQYF.

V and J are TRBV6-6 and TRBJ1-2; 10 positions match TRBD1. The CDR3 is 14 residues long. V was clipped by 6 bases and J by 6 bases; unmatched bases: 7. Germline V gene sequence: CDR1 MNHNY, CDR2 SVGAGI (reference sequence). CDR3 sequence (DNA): TGTGCCAGCAGGATCGGGACAGGGGTGAATGGCTACACCTTC. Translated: CASRIGTGVNGYTF.